The T cell receptor (beta chain) described here comes from a study of beta chain features in type 1 diabetes. Background on the study: In all, 107,917,701 sorted cells from all samples were analyzed.

Study-wide points: Type 1 diabetes patients showed a moderate but significant shortening of TCRB CDR3s in all four CD4+ subsets.

Only a few counts were recorded for this clone. The antigen remains undetermined. The sequenced template was cDNA made from the entire isolated RNA. The protocol was immunoSEQ multiplex PCR, while the TCRdb copy is restricted to in-frame clones and leaves out a portion. The sample records 400,000 or so clones, 9.5% to 10% being singletons. Per germline, CDR1 SGHTA and CDR2 FQGNSA. V was cut by 5 bases and J by 4 bases, with 17 bases left in between. The CDR3 contains 15 residues. It was one heparinised blood draw, averaging around 110 mL, that each donor gave. This TCR was sampled from a young man with type 1 diabetes. The rearrangement uses TRBV7-2 and TRBJ1-2; unclear D gene. Sample: central memory CD4+ T cells from blood. CDR3 nucleotide sequence: TGTGCCAGCAGCCAAGATAAGGTATTGGGCTATGGCTACACCTTC. It yields the protein CASSQDKVLGYGYTF. Filled out from reference TRBV7-2 and TRBJ1-2, the complete variable domain reads GAGVSQSPSNKVTEKGKDVELRCDPISGHTALYWYRQSLGQGLEFLIYFQGNSAPDKSGLPSDRFSAERTGGSVSTLTIQRTQQEDSAVYLCASSQDKVLGYGYTFGSGTRLTVV.